This paragraph reports one T cell receptor (beta chain). Its antigen is undetermined. These data are taken from a study of blood T cells in healthy people across ages. Study overall: Template switching picked up about one barcoded beta molecule for each two T cells.

Germline lookup yields CDR1 DFQATT and CDR2 SNEGSKA (reference sequence). CDR3 length: 15 residues. Trimming left V 3 bases short and J 4 bases short, with 15 bases between. Study-wide results and caveats: Versus aged donors, long-lived donors had higher diversity and more naive CD4+ cells.

The authors ran a second PCR of about 6 to 12 cycles using a sample-barcoded 5' primer and a J-beta primer mix. Each of the cDNA molecules was tagged by a template-switch adaptor with 12 random nucleotides. TCRdb analysed the 5' RACE reads with MiXCR anew, one entry per CDR3 protein. The table lists about 670,000 distinct CDR3 sequences, more than 45% of them singletons, with roughly 14% in the top ten. The sample consisted of blood. V gene TRBV20-1 combines with J gene TRBJ1-4; a weak D match, TRBD1 (6 bases). The sequence was collected from an elderly woman in good health. In DNA, the CDR3 is TGCAGTGCTAGCGGAACCGGACAGCATAATGAAAAACTGTTTTTT. This sequence encodes CSASGTGQHNEKLFF.